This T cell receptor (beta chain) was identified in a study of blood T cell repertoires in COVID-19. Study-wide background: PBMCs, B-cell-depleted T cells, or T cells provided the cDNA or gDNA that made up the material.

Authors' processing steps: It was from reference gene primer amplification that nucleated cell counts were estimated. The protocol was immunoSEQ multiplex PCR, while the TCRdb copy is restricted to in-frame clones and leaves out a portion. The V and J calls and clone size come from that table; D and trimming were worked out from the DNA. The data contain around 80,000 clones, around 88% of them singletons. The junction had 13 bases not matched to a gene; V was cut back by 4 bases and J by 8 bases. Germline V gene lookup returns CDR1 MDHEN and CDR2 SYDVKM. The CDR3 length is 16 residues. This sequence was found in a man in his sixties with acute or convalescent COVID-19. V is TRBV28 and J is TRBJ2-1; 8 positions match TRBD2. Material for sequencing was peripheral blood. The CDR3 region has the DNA TGTGCCAGCAGTTCCTCTGGAGCGGGAGTATCCTATGAGCAGTTCTTC. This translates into CASSSSGAGVSYEQFF.